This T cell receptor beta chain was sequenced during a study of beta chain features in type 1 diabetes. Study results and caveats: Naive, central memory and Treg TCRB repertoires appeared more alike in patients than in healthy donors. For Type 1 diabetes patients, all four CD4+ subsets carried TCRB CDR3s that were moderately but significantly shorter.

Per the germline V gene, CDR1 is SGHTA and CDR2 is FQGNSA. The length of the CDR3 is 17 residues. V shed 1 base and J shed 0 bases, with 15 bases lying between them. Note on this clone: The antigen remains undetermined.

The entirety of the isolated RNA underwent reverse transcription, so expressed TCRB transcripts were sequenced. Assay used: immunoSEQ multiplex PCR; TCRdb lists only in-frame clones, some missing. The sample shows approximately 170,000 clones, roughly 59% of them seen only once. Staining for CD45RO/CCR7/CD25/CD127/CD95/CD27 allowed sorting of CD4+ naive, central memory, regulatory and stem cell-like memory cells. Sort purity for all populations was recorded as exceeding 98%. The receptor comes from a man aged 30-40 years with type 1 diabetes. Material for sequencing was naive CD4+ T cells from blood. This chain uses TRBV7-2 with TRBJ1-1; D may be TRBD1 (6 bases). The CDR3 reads CASSLVQGYAMNTEAFF. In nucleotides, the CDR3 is TGTGCCAGCAGCTTAGTTCAGGGGTACGCCATGAACACTGAAGCTTTCTTT.